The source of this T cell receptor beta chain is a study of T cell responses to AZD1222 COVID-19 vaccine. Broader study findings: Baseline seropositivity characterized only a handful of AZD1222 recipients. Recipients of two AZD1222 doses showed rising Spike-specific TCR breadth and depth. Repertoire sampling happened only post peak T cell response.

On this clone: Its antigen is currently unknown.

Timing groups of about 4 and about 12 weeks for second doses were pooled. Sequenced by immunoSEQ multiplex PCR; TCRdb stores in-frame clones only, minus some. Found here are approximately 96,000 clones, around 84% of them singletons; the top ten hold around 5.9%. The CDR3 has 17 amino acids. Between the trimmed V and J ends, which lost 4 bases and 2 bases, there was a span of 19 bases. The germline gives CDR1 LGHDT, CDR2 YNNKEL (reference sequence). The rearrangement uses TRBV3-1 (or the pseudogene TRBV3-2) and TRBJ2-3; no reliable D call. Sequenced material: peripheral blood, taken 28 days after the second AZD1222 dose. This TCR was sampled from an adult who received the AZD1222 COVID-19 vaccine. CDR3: CASSPTTLGPITDTQYF. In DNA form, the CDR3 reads TGTGCCAGCAGCCCCACTACCCTAGGGCCGATCACAGATACGCAGTATTTT.